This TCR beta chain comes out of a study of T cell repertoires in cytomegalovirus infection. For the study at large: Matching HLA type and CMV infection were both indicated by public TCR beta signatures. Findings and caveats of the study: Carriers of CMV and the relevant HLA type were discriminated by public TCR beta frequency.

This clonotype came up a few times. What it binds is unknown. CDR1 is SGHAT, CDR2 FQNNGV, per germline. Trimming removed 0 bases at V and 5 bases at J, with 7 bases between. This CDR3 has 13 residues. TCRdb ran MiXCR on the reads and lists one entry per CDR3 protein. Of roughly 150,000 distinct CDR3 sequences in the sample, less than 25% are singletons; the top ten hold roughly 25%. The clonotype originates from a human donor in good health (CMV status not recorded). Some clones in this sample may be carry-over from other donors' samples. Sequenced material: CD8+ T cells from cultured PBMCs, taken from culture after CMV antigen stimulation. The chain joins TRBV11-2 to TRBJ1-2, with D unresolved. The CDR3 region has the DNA TGTGCCAGCAGCTTAGATCCCGCATATGGCTACACCTTC. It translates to CASSLDPAYGYTF.